The 11 T cell receptor beta chains below all came from one sample that was sequenced in a study of blood T cell repertoires in COVID-19. Assay used: immunoSEQ multiplex PCR; TCRdb lists only in-frame clones, some missing. The table has about 220,000 clones, 70% to 90% seen once. Sequenced input: PBMCs or T cells enriched from blood (not recorded which). These TCRs come from a woman aged 40 to 55 with acute COVID-19.

The CDR3 loop is CASSVDPTSGELFF. The CDR3 bases are TGTGCCAGCAGCGTAGATCCCACTAGCGGGGAGCTGTTTTTT. The rearrangement uses TRBV9 and TRBJ2-2; D is perhaps TRBD2 (5 bases). V lost 0 bases and J lost 7, with 10 bases in between. Looked up from germline, CDR1 is SGDLS and CDR2 is YYNGEE. This CDR3 contains 14 residues.

V and J are TRBV24-1 and TRBJ2-1; TRBD2 matches 12 bases. This CDR3 comprises 19 residues. Germline CDR1 is KGHDR and CDR2 is SFDVKD. The J segment lost 8 bases and the V segment lost 5 bases, leaving 18 bases of the junction unmatched. For the CDR3, the DNA is TGTGCCACCAGTGGTGGGACAGGGTTTTCTAGCGGGGGGGGCTATGAGCAGTTCTTC. As protein: CATSGGTGFSSGGGYEQFF.

The chain recombines TRBV9 with TRBJ1-1; D may be TRBD1 (6 bases). V was shortened by 4 bases and J by 0 bases, with 10 bases between the two germline ends. The germline CDR1 and CDR2 sequences are SGDLS and YYNGEE. The CDR3 contains 14 residues. The CDR3 protein is CASSRTAMNTEAFF. CDR3 nucleotide sequence: TGTGCCAGCAGCCGGACAGCTATGAACACTGAAGCTTTCTTT.

The chain uses TRBV5-5 and TRBJ2-7, with TRBD1 matching 9 bases. J gave up 4 bases and V 2 bases, and 10 bases lay outside the gene matches. This CDR3 is 16 amino acids long. Germline-derived CDR1 and CDR2 are SGHKS and YYEKEE (reference sequence). The CDR3 sequence: CASSFVGGQGLYEQYF. As DNA, the CDR3 is TGTGCCAGCAGCTTTGTGGGTGGACAGGGGTTATACGAGCAGTACTTC.

CDR3 in DNA: TGTGCCAGCAGCTGGGACAGGGGGAAGGATACGCAGTATTTT. This encodes CASSWDRGKDTQYF. The chain joins TRBV5-4 to TRBJ2-3; 11 bases line up with TRBD1. Germline trimming cut 3 bases from V and 6 bases from J; bases unmatched to any gene: 3. The CDR3 loop spans 14 amino acids. Germline CDR1 SGHNT, CDR2 YYREEE (reference sequence).

The genes are TRBV15 and TRBJ1-2; D might be TRBD1 (6 bases). Germline V lookup: CDR1 LNHNV, CDR2 YYDKDF (reference sequence). Trimming stripped 9 bases from V and 6 bases from J, with 14 bases between. This CDR3 comprises 12 residues. The CDR3 sequence is CATSRGGHGYTF. CDR3 DNA sequence: TGTGCCACTAGCCGAGGGGGGCATGGCTACACCTTC.

This clone was detected only once. V usage is TRBV7-2 and J usage is TRBJ2-1, with D hard to call. CDR1 and CDR2 (germline): SGHTA, FQGNSA. CDR3 size: 15 residues. V was trimmed by 1 base and J by 2 bases, leaving 9 bases between them. The CDR3 loop is CASSLDGQAYNEQFF. CDR3 DNA sequence: TGTGCCAGCAGCTTAGACGGTCAGGCCTACAATGAGCAGTTCTTC.

This clone was seen a few times. The V and J genes are TRBV7-9 and TRBJ1-2, with 9 bases that match TRBD1. The V gene end was trimmed by 2 bases and the J gene end by 2 bases; junction bases not matched to a gene: 3. The CDR3 spans 15 residues. Per the germline V gene, CDR1 is SEHNR and CDR2 is FQNEAQ (reference sequence). The CDR3 reads CASSLLQGANYGYTF. As DNA, the CDR3 is TGTGCCAGCAGCTTACTACAGGGGGCGAACTATGGCTACACCTTC.

The table lists this clone with a count of one. This chain joins TRBV27 and TRBJ2-3; D ambiguous. The length of the CDR3 is 12 residues. The germline CDR1 and CDR2 sequences are MNHEY and SMNVEV (reference sequence). Trimming stripped 2 bases from V and 6 bases from J, with 6 bases between. The CDR3 DNA follows: TGTGCCAGCAGTTTAGTTGGCGATACGCAGTATTTT. The encoded protein is CASSLVGDTQYF.

The chain couples TRBV14 to TRBJ1-2; D might be TRBD1 (6 bases). CDR1 is SGHDN and CDR2 is FVKESK in the germline V gene. This CDR3 is 17 amino acids long. V lost 3 bases and J lost 0, with 17 bases in between. The CDR3 reads CASSHGLGQKSNYGYTF. The DNA for the CDR3 is TGTGCCAGCAGCCACGGATTAGGACAGAAATCTAACTATGGCTACACCTTC. Variable domain in full (rest from reference TRBV14 and TRBJ1-2): EAGVTQFPSHSVIEKGQTVTLRCDPISGHDNLYWYRRVMGKEIKFLLHFVKESKQDESGMPNNRFLAERTGGTYSTLKVQPAELEDSGVYFCASSHGLGQKSNYGYTFGSGTRLTVV.

This chain uses TRBV5-1 with TRBJ2-1, with TRBD1 as a possible D gene (5 bases). Germline CDR1 SGHRS, CDR2 YFSETQ. The CDR3 is 15 amino acids. V lost 1 base and J lost 3, with 11 bases in between. The CDR3 reads CASSLSRADYNEQFF. In DNA form, the CDR3 reads TGCGCCAGCAGCTTGAGCAGGGCTGACTACAATGAGCAGTTCTTC. Combining the CDR3 with reference TRBV5-1 and TRBJ2-1 gives the whole variable domain KAGVTQTPRYLIKTRGQQVTLSCSPISGHRSVSWYQQTPGQGLQFLFEYFSETQRNKGNFPGRFSGRQFSNSRSEMNVSTLELGDSALYLCASSLSRADYNEQFFGPGTRLTVL.